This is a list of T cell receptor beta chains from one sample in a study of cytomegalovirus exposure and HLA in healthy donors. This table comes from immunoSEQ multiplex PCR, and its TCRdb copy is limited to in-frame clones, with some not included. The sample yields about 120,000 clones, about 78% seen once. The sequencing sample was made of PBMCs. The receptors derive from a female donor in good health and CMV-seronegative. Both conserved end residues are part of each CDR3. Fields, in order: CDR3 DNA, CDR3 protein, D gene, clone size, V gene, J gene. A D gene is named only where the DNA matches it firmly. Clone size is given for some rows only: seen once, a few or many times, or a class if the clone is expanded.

TGTGCCAGCAGCTCTCGGGGGGCGAGTCGCGGGGAGACCCAGTACTTC	CASSSRGASRGETQYF	.	.	TRBV7-8	TRBJ2-5
TGTGCCAGCAGCCCGAGTCGTTCCACCTACAATGAGCAGTTCTTC	CASSPSRSTYNEQFF	.	.	TRBV7-6	TRBJ2-1
TGCAGTGCTGGGTGGGGCTCACCCCTCCACTTT	CSAGWGSPLHF	.	.	TRBV20-1	TRBJ1-6
TGTGCCAGCAGTGATGGACTCACAGATACGCAGTATTTT	CASSDGLTDTQYF	.	.	TRBV2	TRBJ2-3
TGCGCCAGCAGCTACCTAGCGGGAGTAACAGATACGCAGTATTTT	CASSYLAGVTDTQYF	TRBD2	.	TRBV5-1	TRBJ2-3
TGTGCCAGCAGAAACCCTAGGGAGGGGAGCGGGGAGCTGTTTTTT	CASRNPREGSGELFF	TRBD2	.	TRBV28	TRBJ2-2
TGTGCCAGCAGCCCCCGGGACTTCTACAATGAGCAGTTCTTC	CASSPRDFYNEQFF	.	.	TRBV11-1	TRBJ2-1
TGTGCCAGCAGCTTAGTTGCGGACAATTACGGAAACACCATATATTTT	CASSLVADNYGNTIYF	.	.	TRBV7-2	TRBJ1-3
TGTGCCAGTAAGACTAGCGGGAGGAGCTCCTACGAGCAGTACTTC	CASKTSGRSSYEQYF	TRBD2	.	TRBV19	TRBJ2-7
TGTGCCAGCAGGAATCAGGGCTCTGGGGCCAACGTCCTGACTTTC	CASRNQGSGANVLTF	.	.	TRBV28	TRBJ2-6
TGTGCCAGCAGTTTAGGGACAGCTTCTGGAAACACCATATATTTT	CASSLGTASGNTIYF	TRBD1	.	TRBV28	TRBJ1-3
TGCGCCAGCAGCTTGTATGGAGGGTCGAACACCGGGGAGCTGTTTTTT	CASSLYGGSNTGELFF	.	.	TRBV5-1	TRBJ2-2
TGCAGCGTTGAAGTACCCCTTCGGACCGGGGAGCTGTTTTTT	CSVEVPLRTGELFF	.	.	TRBV29-1	TRBJ2-2
TGTGCCAGCAGCCAGCTAGCGGGAGCCAAAGAGACCCAGTACTTC	CASSQLAGAKETQYF	TRBD2	.	TRBV11-2	TRBJ2-5
TGTGCCTGGAGTATCGACAGCCTTAATCAGCCCCAGCATTTT	CAWSIDSLNQPQHF	.	.	TRBV30	TRBJ1-5
TGTGCCAGCAGCTTAGGGGTCTACAGGGAGACCCAGTACTTC	CASSLGVYRETQYF	.	.	TRBV7-2	TRBJ2-5
TGTGCCAGCAGCCAAAAAGGACTAGCGGACTACAATGAGCAGTTCTTC	CASSQKGLADYNEQFF	TRBD2	.	TRBV4-2	TRBJ2-1
TGTGCCAACAGCCAAGGTGGCGGGGGAGGGGCAGATACGCAGTATTTT	CANSQGGGGGADTQYF	TRBD2	.	TRBV4-2	TRBJ2-3
TGTGCCAGCAGCGGCGTTTTTAGACTCTCCTACAATGAGCAGTTCTTC	CASSGVFRLSYNEQFF	.	few	TRBV7-9	TRBJ2-1
TGTGCCAGCAGCTTAGGGAGCGGGAGGTCCTACAATGAGCAGTTCTTC	CASSLGSGRSYNEQFF	TRBD2	.	TRBV7-9	TRBJ2-1
TGCGCCAGCAGCCCCCGGACAGGGGGCTCTGGAAACACCATATATTTT	CASSPRTGGSGNTIYF	TRBD1	.	TRBV4-3	TRBJ1-3
TGTGCCAGCAGTGACAGGGGTGAAACCGGGGAGCTGTTTTTT	CASSDRGETGELFF	.	.	TRBV6-1	TRBJ2-2
TGTGCCAGCAGCCCCGCCCCCGCAAATAGAGATGAAAAACTGTTTTTT	CASSPAPANRDEKLFF	.	.	TRBV9	TRBJ1-4
TGTGCCTGGAGTGTACAGGGTAATCAGCCCCAGCATTTT	CAWSVQGNQPQHF	.	.	TRBV30	TRBJ1-5
TGCGCCAGCAGGGTAGGGGTTATGGGGTACAATGAGCAGTTCTTC	CASRVGVMGYNEQFF	.	.	TRBV4-3	TRBJ2-1
TGTGCCAGCAGTCAGGGGGCTGGAAACACCATATATTTT	CASSQGAGNTIYF	TRBD1	.	TRBV6-5	TRBJ1-3
TGTGCCAGCAGCGTAAGCGGGACTGTAGGTGAGCAGTTCTTC	CASSVSGTVGEQFF	TRBD2	.	TRBV9	TRBJ2-1
TGTGCTAGCAGCGACAGGGGCAACCTACTCCGCGAGCAGTACTTC	CASSDRGNLLREQYF	TRBD1	.	TRBV2	TRBJ2-7